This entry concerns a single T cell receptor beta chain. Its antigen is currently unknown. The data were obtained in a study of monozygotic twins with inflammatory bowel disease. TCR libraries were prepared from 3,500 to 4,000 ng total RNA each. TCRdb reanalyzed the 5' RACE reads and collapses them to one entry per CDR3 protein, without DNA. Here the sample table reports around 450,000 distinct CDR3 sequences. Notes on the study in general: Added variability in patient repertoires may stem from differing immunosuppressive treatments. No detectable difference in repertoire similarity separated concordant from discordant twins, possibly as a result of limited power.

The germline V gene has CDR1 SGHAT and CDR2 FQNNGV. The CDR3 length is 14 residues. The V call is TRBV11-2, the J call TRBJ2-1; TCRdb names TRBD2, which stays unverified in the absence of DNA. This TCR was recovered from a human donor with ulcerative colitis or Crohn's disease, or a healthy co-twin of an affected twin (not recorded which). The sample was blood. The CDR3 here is CASSLGTSVGEQFF.